Given below is one T cell receptor beta chain in context. A much larger clone differs by one base, so this may be a read error. V was pared by 2 bases and J by 5 bases, with 12 bases between. Germline V gives CDR1 SGHVS, CDR2 FNYEAQ. This CDR3 region has 15 residues. Primers targeting TRAV and TRBV primed first-strand cDNA, covering alpha and beta chains. The authors ran 15 to 20 PCR cycles to amplify TCRs with a constant-region primer and V-primer adapter. TCRdb fed the reads into MiXCR, producing one record per CDR3 protein. The repertoire holds approximately 100,000 distinct CDR3 sequences, with less than 25% as singletons. As to time point: after trial treatment. Treatment given: LDRT plus nivolumab, ipilimumab, low-dose cyclophosphamide and aspirin (RACIN trial). Solid tumors that lacked tumor-infiltrating lymphocytes and were advanced were present in eligible patients. The data stem from a study of low-dose radiotherapy and immunotherapy resistance in tumors. Study information: Treatment included intravenous cyclophosphamide dosed at 200 mg/m2 every two weeks, one day before radiation and immunotherapy. A daily 300 mg dose of oral aspirin was taken by patients for four cycles from cycle 1 day 1.

The genes are TRBV7-6 and TRBJ2-2; D is possibly TRBD2 (6 bases). This receptor was obtained from a male donor with prostate cancer. This specimen consisted of PBMCs, obtained after low-dose radiotherapy plus immunotherapy. In DNA form, the CDR3 reads TGTGCCAGCAGCTTAAGAGCGGGCAAAACCGGGGAGCTGTTTTTT. Amino acids: CASSLRAGKTGELFF.